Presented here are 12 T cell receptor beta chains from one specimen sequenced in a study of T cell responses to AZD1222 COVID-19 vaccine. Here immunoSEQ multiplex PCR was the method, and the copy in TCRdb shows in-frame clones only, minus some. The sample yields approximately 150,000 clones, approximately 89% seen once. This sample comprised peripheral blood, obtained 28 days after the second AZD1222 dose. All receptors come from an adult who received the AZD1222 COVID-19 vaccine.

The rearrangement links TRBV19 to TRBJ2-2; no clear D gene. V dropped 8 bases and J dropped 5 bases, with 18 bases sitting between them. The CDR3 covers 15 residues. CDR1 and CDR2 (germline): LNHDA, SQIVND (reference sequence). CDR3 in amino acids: CASVPPPGYTGELFF. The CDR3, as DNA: TGTGCCAGTGTTCCACCCCCGGGCTATACCGGGGAGCTGTTTTTT. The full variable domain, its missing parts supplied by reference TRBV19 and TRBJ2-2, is DGGITQSPKYLFRKEGQNVTLSCEQNLNHDAMYWYRQDPGQGLRLIYYSQIVNDFQKGDIAEGYSVSREKKESFPLTVTSAQKNPTAFYLCASVPPPGYTGELFFGEGSRLTVL.

DNA for the CDR3: TGTGCCAGCAGCTTAGGTGGCGGGAGTCCCTACGAGCAGTACTTC. Amino acid sequence: CASSLGGGSPYEQYF. The chain employs TRBV7-2 and TRBJ2-7, with 7 bases identical to TRBD2. Per the germline V gene, CDR1 is SGHTA and CDR2 is FQGNSA. V was pared by 1 base and J by 2 bases, with 5 bases of the junction left unmatched. The CDR3 consists of 15 residues.

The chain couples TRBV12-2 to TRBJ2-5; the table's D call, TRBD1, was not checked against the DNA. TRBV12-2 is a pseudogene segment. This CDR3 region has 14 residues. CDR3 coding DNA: TGTGCAAGTCGCTTAGGGACAAAAAAATGGGCCCAGTACTTC. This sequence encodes CASRLGTKKWAQYF.

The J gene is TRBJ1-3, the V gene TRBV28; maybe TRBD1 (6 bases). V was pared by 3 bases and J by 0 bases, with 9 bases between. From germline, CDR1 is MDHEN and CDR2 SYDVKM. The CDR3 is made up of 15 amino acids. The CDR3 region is CASSFQGISGNTIYF. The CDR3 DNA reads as TGTGCCAGCAGTTTCCAGGGGATCTCTGGAAACACCATATATTTT.

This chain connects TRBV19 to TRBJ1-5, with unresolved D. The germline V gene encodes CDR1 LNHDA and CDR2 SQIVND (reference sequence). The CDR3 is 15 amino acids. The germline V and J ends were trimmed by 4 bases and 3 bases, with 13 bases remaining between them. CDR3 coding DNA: TGTGCCAGTAGTACCTACGATAAGCCCAATCAGCCCCAGCATTTT. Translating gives CASSTYDKPNQPQHF.

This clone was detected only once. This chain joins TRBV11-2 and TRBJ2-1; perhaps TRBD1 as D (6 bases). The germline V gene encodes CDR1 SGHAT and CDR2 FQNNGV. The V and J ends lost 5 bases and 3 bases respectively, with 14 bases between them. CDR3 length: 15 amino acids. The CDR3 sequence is CASSITQGHYNEQFF. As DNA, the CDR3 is TGTGCCAGCAGCATAACCCAGGGGCACTACAATGAGCAGTTCTTC. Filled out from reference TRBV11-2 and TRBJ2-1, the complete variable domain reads EAGVAQSPRYKIIEKRQSVAFWCNPISGHATLYWYQQILGQGPKLLIQFQNNGVVDDSQLPKDRFSAERLKGVDSTLKIQPAKLEDSAVYLCASSITQGHYNEQFFGPGTRLTVL.

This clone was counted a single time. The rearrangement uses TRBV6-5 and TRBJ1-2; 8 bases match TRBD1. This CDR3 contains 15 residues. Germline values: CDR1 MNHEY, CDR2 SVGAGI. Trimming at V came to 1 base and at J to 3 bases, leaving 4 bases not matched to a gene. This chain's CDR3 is CASSYYQGAYYGYTF. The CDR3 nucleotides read TGTGCCAGCAGTTACTATCAGGGGGCGTACTATGGCTACACCTTC.

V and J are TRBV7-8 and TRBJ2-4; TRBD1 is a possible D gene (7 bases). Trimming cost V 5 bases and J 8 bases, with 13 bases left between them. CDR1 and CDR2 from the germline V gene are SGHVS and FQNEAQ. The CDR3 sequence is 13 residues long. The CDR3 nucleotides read TGTGCCAGCAGCAGCAGGGGGGTGGACATTCAGTACTTC. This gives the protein CASSSRGVDIQYF.

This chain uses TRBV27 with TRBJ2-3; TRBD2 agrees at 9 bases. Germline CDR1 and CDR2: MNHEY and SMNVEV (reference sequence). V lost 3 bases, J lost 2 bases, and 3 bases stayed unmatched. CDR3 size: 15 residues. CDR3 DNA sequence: TGTGCCAGCAGTTTTCTAGCGGGACCCACAGATACGCAGTATTTT. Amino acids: CASSFLAGPTDTQYF.

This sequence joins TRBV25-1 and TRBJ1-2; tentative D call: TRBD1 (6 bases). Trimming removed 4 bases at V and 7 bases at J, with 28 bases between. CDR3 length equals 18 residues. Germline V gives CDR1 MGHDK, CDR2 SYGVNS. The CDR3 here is CASSGYSEFGAGAPGYTF. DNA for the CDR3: TGTGCCAGCAGTGGATACAGTGAATTTGGGGCAGGGGCTCCTGGCTACACCTTC.

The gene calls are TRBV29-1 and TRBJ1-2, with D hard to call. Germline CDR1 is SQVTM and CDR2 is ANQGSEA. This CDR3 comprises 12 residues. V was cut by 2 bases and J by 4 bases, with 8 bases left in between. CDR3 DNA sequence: TGCAGCGTTGAATCGGGTCCCTATGGCTACACCTTC. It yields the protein CSVESGPYGYTF.

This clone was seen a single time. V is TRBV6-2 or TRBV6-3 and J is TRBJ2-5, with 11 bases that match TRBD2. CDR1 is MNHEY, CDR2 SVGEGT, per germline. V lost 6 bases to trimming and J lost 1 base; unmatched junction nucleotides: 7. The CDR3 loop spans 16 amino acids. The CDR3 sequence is CASSGTSGGSQETQYF. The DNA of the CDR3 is TGTGCCAGCAGCGGCACTAGCGGGGGCTCCCAAGAGACCCAGTACTTC.